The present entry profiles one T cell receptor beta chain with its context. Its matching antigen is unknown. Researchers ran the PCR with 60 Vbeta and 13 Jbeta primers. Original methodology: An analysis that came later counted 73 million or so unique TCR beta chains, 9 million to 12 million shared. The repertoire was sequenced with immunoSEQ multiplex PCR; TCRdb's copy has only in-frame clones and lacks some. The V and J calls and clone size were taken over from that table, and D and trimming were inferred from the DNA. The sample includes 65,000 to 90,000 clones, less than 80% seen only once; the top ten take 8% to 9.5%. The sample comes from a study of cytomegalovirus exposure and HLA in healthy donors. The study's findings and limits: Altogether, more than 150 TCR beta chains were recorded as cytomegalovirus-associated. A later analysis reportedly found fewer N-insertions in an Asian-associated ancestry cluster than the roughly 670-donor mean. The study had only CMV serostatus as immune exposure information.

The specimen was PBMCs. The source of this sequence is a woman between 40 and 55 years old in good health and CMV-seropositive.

The CDR3 loop reads CAWKGGGNYEQYF. The CDR3 DNA is TGTGCCTGGAAAGGGGGGGGCAACTACGAGCAGTACTTC. This chain connects TRBV30 to TRBJ2-5, with a tentative D call TRBD2 (7 bases). The DNA end favors TRBJ2-7, so the J call may be wrong. CDR1 and CDR2 from the germline V gene are GTSNPN and SVGIG (reference sequence). The CDR3 consists of 13 residues.